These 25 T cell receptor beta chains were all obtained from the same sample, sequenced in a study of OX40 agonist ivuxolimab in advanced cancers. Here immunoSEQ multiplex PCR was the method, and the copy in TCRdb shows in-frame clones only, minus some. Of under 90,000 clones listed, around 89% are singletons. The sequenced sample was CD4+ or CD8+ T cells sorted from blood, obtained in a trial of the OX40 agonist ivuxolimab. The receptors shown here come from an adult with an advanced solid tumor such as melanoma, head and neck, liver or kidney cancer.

The CDR3 loop reads CASSLYRDRVDSNQPQHF. CDR3 nucleotides: TGTGCCAGCAGTTTATACCGGGACAGGGTAGATAGCAATCAGCCCCAGCATTTT. V gene TRBV28 combines with J gene TRBJ1-5, with TRBD1 matching 9 bases. CDR1 is MDHEN, CDR2 SYDVKM, per germline. J lost 0 bases, V lost 1 base, and 7 bases had no gene match. The CDR3 runs 18 residues.

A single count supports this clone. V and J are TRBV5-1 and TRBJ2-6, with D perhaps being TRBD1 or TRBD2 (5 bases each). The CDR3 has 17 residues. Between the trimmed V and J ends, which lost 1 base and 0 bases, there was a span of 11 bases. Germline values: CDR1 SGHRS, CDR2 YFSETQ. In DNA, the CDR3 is TGCGCCAGCAGCTTGCTGGGACGATTCTCTGGGGCCAACGTCCTGACTTTC. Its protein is CASSLLGRFSGANVLTF.

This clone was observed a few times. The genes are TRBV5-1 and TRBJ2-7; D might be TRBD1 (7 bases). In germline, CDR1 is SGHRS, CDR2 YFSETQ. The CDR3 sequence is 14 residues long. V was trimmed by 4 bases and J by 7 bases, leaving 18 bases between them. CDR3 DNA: TGCGCCAGCAGCCAGACAGGGAGGAGAGGGGAGCAGTACTTC. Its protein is CASSQTGRRGEQYF.

CDR3 protein: CASSIGLAGGPVGELFF. The CDR3 nucleotides read TGTGCCAGCAGCATCGGACTAGCGGGAGGGCCGGTCGGGGAGCTGTTTTTT. The chain links TRBV7-2 to TRBJ2-2; 15 nucleotides agree with TRBD2. V gave up 5 bases and J gave up 7 bases; unmatched junction bases: 8. The germline V gene has CDR1 SGHTA and CDR2 FQGNSA. This CDR3 has 17 residues.

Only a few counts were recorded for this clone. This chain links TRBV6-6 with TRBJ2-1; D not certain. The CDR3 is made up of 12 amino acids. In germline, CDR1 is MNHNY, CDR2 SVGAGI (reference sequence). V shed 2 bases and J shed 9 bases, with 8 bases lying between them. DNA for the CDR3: TGTGCCAGCAGTTACCCCAAACTTGAGCAGTTCTTC. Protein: CASSYPKLEQFF.

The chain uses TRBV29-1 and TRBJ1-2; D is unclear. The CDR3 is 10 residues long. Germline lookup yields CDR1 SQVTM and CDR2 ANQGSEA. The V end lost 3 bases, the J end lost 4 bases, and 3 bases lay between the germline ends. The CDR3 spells CSVDSYGYTF. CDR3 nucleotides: TGCAGCGTTGACAGCTATGGCTACACCTTC.

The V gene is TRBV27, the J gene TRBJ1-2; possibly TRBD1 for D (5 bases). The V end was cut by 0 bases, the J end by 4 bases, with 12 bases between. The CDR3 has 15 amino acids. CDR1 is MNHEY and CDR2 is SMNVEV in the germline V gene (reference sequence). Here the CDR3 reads CASSLSSTAFYGYTF. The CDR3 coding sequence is TGTGCCAGCAGTTTATCCTCGACAGCCTTCTATGGCTACACCTTC.

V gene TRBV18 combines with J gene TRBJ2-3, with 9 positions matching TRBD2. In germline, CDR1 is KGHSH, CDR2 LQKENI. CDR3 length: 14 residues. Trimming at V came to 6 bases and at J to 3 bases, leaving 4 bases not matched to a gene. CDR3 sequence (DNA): TGTGCCAGCTCGACTAGCGGAGCTACAGATACGCAGTATTTT. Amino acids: CASSTSGATDTQYF.

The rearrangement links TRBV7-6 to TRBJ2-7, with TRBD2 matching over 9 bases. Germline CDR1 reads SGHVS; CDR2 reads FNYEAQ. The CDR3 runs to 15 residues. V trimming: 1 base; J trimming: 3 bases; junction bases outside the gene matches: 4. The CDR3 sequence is CASSLGSSGVYEQYF. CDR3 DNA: TGTGCCAGCAGCTTAGGTTCTAGCGGGGTCTACGAGCAGTACTTC. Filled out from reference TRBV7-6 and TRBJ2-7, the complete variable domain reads GAGVSQSPRYKVTKRGQDVALRCDPISGHVSLYWYRQALGQGPEFLTYFNYEAQQDKSGLPNDRFSAERPEGSISTLTIQRTEQRDSAMYRCASSLGSSGVYEQYFGPGTRLTVT.

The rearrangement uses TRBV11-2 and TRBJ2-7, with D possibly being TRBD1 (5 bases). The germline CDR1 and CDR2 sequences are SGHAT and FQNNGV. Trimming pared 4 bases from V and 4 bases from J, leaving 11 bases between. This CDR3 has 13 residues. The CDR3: CASSSRGYYEQYF. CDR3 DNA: TGTGCCAGCAGCTCTAGGGGCTATTACGAGCAGTACTTC.

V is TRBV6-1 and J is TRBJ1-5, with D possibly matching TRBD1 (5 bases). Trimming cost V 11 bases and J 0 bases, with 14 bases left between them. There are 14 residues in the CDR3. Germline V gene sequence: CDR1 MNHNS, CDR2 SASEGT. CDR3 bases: TGTGCCTCGGGGGGGGGATATAGCAATCAGCCCCAGCATTTT. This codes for CASGGGYSNQPQHF.

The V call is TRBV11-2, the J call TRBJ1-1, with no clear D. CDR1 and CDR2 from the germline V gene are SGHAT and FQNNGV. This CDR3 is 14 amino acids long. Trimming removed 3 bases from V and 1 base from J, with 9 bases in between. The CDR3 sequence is CASSLRAGNTEAFF. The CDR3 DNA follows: TGTGCCAGCAGCTTGCGGGCGGGGAACACTGAAGCTTTCTTT.

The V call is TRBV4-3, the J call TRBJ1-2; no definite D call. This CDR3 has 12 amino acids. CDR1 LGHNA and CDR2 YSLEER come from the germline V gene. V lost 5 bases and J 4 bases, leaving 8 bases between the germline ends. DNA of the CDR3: TGCGCCAGCAGCGGAAGTTTCTATGGCTACACCTTC. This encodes CASSGSFYGYTF.

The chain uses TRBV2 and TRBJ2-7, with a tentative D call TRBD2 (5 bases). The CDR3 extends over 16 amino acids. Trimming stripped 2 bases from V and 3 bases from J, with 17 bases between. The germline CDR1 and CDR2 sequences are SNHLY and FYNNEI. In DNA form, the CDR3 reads TGTGCCAGCAGTGAATCCCAACTGCGGGCAGGCTACGAGCAGTACTTC. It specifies CASSESQLRAGYEQYF.

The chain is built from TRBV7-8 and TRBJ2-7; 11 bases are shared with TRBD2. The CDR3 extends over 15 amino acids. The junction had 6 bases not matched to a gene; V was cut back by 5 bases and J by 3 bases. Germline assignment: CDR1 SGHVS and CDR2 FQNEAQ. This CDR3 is CASSRAGTSGYEQYF. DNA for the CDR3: TGTGCCAGCAGCAGAGCCGGGACTAGCGGCTACGAGCAGTACTTC.

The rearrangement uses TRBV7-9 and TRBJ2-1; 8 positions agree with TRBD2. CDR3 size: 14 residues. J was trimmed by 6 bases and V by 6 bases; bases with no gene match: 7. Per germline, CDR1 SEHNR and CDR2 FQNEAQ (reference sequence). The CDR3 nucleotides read TGTGCCAGCAGACCAGCGGGAGCTGGCAATGAGCAGTTCTTC. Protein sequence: CASRPAGAGNEQFF.

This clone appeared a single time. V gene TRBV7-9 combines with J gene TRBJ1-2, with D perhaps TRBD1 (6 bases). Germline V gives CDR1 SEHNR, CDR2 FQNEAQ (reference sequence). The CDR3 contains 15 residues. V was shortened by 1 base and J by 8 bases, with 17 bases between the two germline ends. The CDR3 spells CASSLDVRTEGGYTF. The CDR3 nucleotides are TGTGCCAGCAGCTTAGATGTTCGGACAGAGGGAGGCTACACCTTC.

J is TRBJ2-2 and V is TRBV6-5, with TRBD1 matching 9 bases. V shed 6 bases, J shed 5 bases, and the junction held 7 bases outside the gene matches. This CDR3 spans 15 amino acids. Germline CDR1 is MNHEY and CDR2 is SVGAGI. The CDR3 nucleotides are TGTGCCAGCAGCCCAAACAGGGGGCGAACCGGGGAGCTGTTTTTT. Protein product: CASSPNRGRTGELFF.

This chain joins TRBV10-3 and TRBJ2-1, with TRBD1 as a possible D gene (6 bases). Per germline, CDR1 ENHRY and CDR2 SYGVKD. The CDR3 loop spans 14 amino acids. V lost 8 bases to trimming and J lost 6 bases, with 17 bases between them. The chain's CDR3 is CAIAGAGVSNEQFF. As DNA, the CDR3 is TGTGCCATCGCAGGGGCAGGGGTTAGCAATGAGCAGTTCTTC.

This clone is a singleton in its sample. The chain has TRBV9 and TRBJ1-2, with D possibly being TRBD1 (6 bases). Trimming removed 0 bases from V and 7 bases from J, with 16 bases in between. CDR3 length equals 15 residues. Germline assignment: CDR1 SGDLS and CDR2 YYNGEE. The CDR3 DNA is TGTGCCAGCAGCGTAGCTACGGGGGGGCACGGTGGCTACACCTTC. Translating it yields CASSVATGGHGGYTF.

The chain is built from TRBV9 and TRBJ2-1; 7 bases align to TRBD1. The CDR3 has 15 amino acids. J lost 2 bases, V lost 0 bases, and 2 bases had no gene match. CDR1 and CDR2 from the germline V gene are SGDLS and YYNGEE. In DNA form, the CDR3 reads TGTGCCAGCAGCGTAGTCCAGGGGGCCTACAATGAGCAGTTCTTC. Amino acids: CASSVVQGAYNEQFF.

CDR3 protein: CASSRRITSGANVLTF. The CDR3, as DNA: TGTGCCAGCAGCCGAAGGATTACCTCTGGGGCCAACGTCCTGACTTTC. V is TRBV5-4 and J is TRBJ2-6; D is unclear. CDR1 and CDR2 (germline): SGHNT, YYREEE (reference sequence). CDR3 size: 16 residues. The V and J ends lost 4 bases and 0 bases respectively, with 11 bases between them.

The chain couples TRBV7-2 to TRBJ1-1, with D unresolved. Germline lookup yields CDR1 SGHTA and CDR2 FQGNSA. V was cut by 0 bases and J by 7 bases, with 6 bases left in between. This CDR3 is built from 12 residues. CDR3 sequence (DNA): TGTGCCAGCAGCTTAGCCAACTTTGAAGCTTTCTTT. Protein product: CASSLANFEAFF.

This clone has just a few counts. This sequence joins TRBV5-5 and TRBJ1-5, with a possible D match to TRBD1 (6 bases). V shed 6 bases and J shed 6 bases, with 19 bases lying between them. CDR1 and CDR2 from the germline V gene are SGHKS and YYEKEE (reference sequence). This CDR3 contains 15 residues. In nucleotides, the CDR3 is TGTGCCAGCAACCTAGGGGGGGCGTGGGGTCAGCCCCAGCATTTT. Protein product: CASNLGGAWGQPQHF.

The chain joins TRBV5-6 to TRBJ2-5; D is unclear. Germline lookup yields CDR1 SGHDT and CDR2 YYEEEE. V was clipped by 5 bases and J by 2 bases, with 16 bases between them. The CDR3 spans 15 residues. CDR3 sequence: CASSQIGPPQETQYF. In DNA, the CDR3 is TGTGCCAGCAGTCAAATTGGTCCACCGCAAGAGACCCAGTACTTC.